This T cell receptor beta chain was captured in a study of molecular identifiers for immune sequencing clone quantification. As for the study in general: Replicate RNA from around 20,000 or 100,000 naive CD8 T cells formed five aliquots; four were sequenced. The study's findings and limits: A shared barcode on identical TCR molecules could lead to underestimated sizes for highly expanded clones. Detection of one spiked Jurkat cell's TCR RNA reportedly worked in 850,000 to 1,000,000 naive cells.

This clonotype was observed many times. What it recognizes is unknown. This CDR3 comprises 15 residues. V dropped 2 bases and J dropped 6; count of bases not matched to a gene: 6. In germline, CDR1 is MGHRA, CDR2 YSYEKL. TCRdb analysed the PCR reads with MiXCR anew, one entry per CDR3 protein. The table has about 640,000 distinct CDR3 sequences, 20% seen once. The V call is TRBV4-1, the J call TRBJ2-3; 9 nucleotides align to TRBD1. Sequencing input: naive CD8+ T cells from blood, with Jurkat cell RNA spiked in. Subset denoted: FACS-sorted CD8+CD4-CCR7+CD45RA+ naive T cells. This TCR derives from a human donor in good health. Some libraries in this study had Jurkat cell RNA spiked in. The CDR3 region has the DNA TGCGCCAGCAGCCAATCTACAGGGGGCCAGGATACGCAGTATTTT. It encodes CASSQSTGGQDTQYF.